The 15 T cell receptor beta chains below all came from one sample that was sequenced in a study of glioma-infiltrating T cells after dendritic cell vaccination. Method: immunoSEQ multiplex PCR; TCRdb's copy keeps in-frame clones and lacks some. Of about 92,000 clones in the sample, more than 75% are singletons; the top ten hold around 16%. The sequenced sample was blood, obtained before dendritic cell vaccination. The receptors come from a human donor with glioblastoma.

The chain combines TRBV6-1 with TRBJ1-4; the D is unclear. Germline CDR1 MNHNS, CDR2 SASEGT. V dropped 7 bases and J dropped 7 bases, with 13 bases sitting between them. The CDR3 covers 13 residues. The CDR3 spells CASTHMFGEKLFF. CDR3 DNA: TGTGCCAGCACCCATATGTTCGGTGAAAAACTGTTTTTT.

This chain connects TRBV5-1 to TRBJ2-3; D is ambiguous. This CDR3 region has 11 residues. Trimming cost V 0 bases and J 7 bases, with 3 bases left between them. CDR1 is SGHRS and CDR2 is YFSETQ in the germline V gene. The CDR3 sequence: CASSLDNTQYF. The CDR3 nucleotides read TGCGCCAGCAGCTTGGACAATACGCAGTATTTT.

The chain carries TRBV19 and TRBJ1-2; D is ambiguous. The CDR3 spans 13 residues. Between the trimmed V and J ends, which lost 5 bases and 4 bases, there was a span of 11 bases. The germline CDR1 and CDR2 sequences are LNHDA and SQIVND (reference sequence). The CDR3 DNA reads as TGTGCCAGTAGTGTGGGCAGAATCTATGGCTACACCTTC. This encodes CASSVGRIYGYTF.

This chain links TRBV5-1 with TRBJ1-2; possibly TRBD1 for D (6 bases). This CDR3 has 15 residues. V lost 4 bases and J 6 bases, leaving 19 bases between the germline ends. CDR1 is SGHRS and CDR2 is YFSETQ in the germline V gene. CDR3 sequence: CASSRVPRGFDGYTF. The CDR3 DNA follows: TGCGCCAGCAGCAGGGTCCCGAGGGGGTTCGATGGCTACACCTTC.

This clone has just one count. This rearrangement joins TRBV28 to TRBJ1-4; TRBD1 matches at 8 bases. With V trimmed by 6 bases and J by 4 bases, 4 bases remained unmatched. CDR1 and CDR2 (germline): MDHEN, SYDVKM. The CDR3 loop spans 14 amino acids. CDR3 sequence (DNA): TGTGCCAGCAGACAGGGGGACAATAATGAAAAACTGTTTTTT. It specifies CASRQGDNNEKLFF.

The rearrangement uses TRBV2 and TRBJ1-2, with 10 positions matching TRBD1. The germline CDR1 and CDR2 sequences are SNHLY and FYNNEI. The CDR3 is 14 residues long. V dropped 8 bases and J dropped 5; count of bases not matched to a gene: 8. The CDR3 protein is CASLKDRGIYGYTF. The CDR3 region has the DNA TGTGCCAGCCTGAAGGACAGGGGGATTTATGGCTACACCTTC.

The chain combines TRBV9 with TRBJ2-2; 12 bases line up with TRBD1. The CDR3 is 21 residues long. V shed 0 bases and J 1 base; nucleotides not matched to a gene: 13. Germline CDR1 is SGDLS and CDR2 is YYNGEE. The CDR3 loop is CASSVGPLGTGGFLNTGELFF. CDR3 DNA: TGTGCCAGCAGCGTAGGTCCCTTGGGGACAGGGGGCTTCTTGAACACCGGGGAGCTGTTTTTT.

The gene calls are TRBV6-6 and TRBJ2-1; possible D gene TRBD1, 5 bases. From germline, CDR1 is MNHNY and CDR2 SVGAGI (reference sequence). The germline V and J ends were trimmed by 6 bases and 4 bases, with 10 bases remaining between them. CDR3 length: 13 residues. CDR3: CASSPTEYNEQFF. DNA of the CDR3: TGTGCCAGCAGCCCGACAGAATACAATGAGCAGTTCTTC.

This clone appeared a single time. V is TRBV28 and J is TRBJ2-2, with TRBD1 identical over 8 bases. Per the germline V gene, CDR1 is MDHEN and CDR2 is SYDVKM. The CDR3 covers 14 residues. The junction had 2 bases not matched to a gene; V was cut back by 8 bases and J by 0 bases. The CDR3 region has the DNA TGTGCCAGCCTGACAGGGGCGAACACCGGGGAGCTGTTTTTT. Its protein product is CASLTGANTGELFF.

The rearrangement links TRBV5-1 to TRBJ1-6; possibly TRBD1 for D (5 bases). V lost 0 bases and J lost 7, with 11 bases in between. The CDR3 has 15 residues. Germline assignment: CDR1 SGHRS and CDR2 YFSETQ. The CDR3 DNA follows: TGCGCCAGCAGCTTGGAGGGGATATGGAATTCACCCCTCCACTTT. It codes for CASSLEGIWNSPLHF. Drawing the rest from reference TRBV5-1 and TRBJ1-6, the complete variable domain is KAGVTQTPRYLIKTRGQQVTLSCSPISGHRSVSWYQQTPGQGLQFLFEYFSETQRNKGNFPGRFSGRQFSNSRSEMNVSTLELGDSALYLCASSLEGIWNSPLHFGNGTRLTVT.

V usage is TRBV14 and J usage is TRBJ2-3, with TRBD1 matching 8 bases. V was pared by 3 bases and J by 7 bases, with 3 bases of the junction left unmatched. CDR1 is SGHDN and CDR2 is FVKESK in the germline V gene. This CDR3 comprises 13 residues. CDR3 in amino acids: CASSQGQVHTQYF. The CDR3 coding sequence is TGTGCCAGCAGCCAGGGACAGGTGCATACGCAGTATTTT.

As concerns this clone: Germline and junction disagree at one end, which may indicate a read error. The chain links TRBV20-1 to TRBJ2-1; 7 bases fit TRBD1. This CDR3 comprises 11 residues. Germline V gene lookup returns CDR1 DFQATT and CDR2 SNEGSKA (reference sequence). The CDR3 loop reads CSSQLQGEKIF. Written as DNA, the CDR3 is TGCAGTTCACAGCTTCAGGGGGAGAAGATCTTC.

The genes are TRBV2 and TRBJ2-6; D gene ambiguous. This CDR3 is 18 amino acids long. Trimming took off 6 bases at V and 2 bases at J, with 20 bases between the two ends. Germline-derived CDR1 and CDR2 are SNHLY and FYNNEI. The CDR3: CASRREFLRQTGANVLTF. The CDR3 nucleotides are TGTGCCAGCAGGCGTGAGTTCTTGAGGCAGACTGGGGCCAACGTCCTGACTTTC.

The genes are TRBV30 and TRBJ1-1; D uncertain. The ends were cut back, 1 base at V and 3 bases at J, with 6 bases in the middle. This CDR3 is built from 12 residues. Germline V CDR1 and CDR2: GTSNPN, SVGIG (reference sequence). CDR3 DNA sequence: TGTGCCTGGAGTGCCTACTACACTGAAGCTTTCTTT. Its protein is CAWSAYYTEAFF.

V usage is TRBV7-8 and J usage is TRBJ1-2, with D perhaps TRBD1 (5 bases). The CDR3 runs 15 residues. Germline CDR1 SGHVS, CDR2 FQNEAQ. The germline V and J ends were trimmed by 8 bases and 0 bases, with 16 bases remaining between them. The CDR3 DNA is TGTGCCAGCGGGGAGGTGGGAGGGGCTAACTATGGCTACACCTTC. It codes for CASGEVGGANYGYTF.